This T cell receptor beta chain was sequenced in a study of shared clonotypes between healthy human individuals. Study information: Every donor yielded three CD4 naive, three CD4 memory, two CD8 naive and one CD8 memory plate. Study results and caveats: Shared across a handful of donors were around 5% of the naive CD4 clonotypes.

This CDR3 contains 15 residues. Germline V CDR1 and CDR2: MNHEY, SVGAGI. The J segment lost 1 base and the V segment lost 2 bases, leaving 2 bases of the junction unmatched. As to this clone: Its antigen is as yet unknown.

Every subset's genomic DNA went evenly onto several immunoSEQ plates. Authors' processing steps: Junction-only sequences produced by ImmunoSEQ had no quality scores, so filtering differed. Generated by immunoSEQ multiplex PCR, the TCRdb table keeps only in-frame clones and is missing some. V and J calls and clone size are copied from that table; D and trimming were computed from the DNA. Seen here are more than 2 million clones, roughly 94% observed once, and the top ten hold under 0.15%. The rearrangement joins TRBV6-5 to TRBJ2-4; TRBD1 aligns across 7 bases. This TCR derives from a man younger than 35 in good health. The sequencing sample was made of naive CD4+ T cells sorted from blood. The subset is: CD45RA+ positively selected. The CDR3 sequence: CASSYRGLAKNIQYF. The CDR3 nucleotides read TGTGCCAGCAGTTACAGGGGGCTGGCCAAAAACATTCAGTACTTC.